Included here is one T cell receptor beta chain sequence, with context. Antigen specificity is unknown. The repertoire was sequenced with immunoSEQ multiplex PCR; TCRdb's copy has only in-frame clones and lacks some. This table has 80,000 to 90,000 clones, 85% to 90% appearing once. This sample was taken from a study of T cell responses to AZD1222 COVID-19 vaccine. Study results and limitations: Possibly, clonal diversity was underestimated; donors were largely white British and included more females. Two doses of AZD1222 preceded a rise in Spike-specific TCR breadth and depth. The span of vaccine-associated CD4 TCRs extended across spike, with dominance at 160-218 and 743-854. Repertoires were obtained solely post-peak T cell response.

Germline assignment: CDR1 SGHVS and CDR2 FQNEAQ. The V gene end was trimmed by 6 bases and the J gene end by 7 bases; junction bases not matched to a gene: 7. The CDR3 runs to 15 residues. The chain combines TRBV7-8 with TRBJ1-6; 9 nucleotides align to TRBD1. The specimen was peripheral blood, collected 28 days after the second AZD1222 dose. This receptor was obtained from an adult who received the AZD1222 COVID-19 vaccine. Here the CDR3 DNA reads TGTGCCAGCAGTTGGGGACAGGGTGAGAATTCACCCCTCCACTTT. Encoded protein: CASSWGQGENSPLHF.